This TCR beta chain was documented in a study of blood T cell repertoires in COVID-19. This table comes from immunoSEQ multiplex PCR, and its TCRdb copy is limited to in-frame clones, with some not included. The table lists over 45,000 clones, roughly four fifths of them singletons. This clone was seen a single time. V dropped 0 bases and J dropped 6 bases, with 10 bases sitting between them. Germline lookup yields CDR1 SGHNT and CDR2 YYREEE (reference sequence). This CDR3 contains 14 residues. This chain links TRBV5-4 with TRBJ1-5; D may be TRBD1 (6 bases). The material sequenced was peripheral blood. This TCR was recovered from a man between 60 and 75 years old with active COVID-19. The CDR3 reads CASSLDRAAQPQHF. Written as DNA, the CDR3 is TGTGCCAGCAGCTTGGACAGGGCAGCTCAGCCCCAGCATTTT.